These 16 T cell receptor beta chains share one sample of origin, sequenced in a study of T cell responses to AZD1222 COVID-19 vaccine. This table comes from immunoSEQ multiplex PCR, and its TCRdb copy is limited to in-frame clones, with some not included. Of about 100,000 clones listed, 88% were seen once; the top ten hold roughly 1.8%. The specimen comprised peripheral blood, sampled on day 0 of AZD1222 vaccination. These receptors were obtained from an adult in good health.

The chain uses TRBV28 and TRBJ2-7; 10 bases map to TRBD2. CDR1 and CDR2 (germline): MDHEN, SYDVKM. CDR3 length: 16 residues. Germline trimming cut 6 bases from V and 0 bases from J; bases unmatched to any gene: 8. This chain's CDR3 is CASSRRTSGPSYEQYF. The CDR3 nucleotides are TGTGCCAGCAGCCGACGGACTAGCGGACCCTCCTACGAGCAGTACTTC.

This chain joins TRBV4-3 and TRBJ1-2; TRBD1 is a possible D gene (6 bases). This CDR3 contains 15 residues. The germline CDR1 and CDR2 sequences are LGHNA and YSLEER. Trimming pared 0 bases from V and 6 bases from J, leaving 14 bases between. The CDR3 DNA reads TGCGCCAGCAGCCAAGATTTGGGGGGCGCGGATGGCTACACCTTC. Translating it yields CASSQDLGGADGYTF.

This clone has only one observation. CDR3 in amino acids: CASSPAGQGEETQYF. CDR3 in DNA: TGTGCCAGCAGTCCCGCTGGACAGGGAGAAGAGACCCAGTACTTC. The rearrangement joins TRBV6-1 to TRBJ2-5, with TRBD1 matching 8 bases. Germline CDR1 is MNHNS and CDR2 is SASEGT. Germline trimming cut 5 bases from V and 3 bases from J; bases unmatched to any gene: 8. The CDR3 consists of 15 residues.

This clone was seen a few times. This chain connects TRBV5-6 to TRBJ2-7; D remains unclear. In germline, CDR1 is SGHDT, CDR2 YYEEEE. The CDR3 extends over 12 amino acids. Deletions cut 3 bases from V and 7 bases from J, with 11 bases between. The CDR3 sequence: CASSSYMGEQYF. CDR3 in DNA: TGTGCCAGCAGCTCGTATATGGGAGAGCAGTACTTC.

This clone has just a few counts. The chain uses TRBV5-1 and TRBJ1-1; D is unresolved. Trimming removed 1 base at V and 0 bases at J, with 7 bases between. Germline V CDR1 and CDR2: SGHRS, YFSETQ. The CDR3 extends over 14 amino acids. The DNA of the CDR3 is TGCGCCAGCAGCTTGCAGAGCATGAACACTGAAGCTTTCTTT. This encodes CASSLQSMNTEAFF.

About this clone: Other DNA sequences within the sample encode an identical CDR3. The V and J genes are TRBV21-1 and TRBJ1-2. TRBV21-1 is a documented pseudogene. The CDR3 runs to 14 residues. The CDR3 sequence is CASTPLPPGSGYTF. The CDR3 bases are TGTGCCAGCACCCCTCTGCCCCCGGGATCTGGCTACACCTTC.

The rearrangement links TRBV19 to TRBJ1-2, with D maybe TRBD1 (6 bases). V was trimmed by 4 bases and J by 4 bases, leaving 13 bases between them. This CDR3 is 14 amino acids long. Germline V gene data show CDR1 as LNHDA and CDR2 as SQIVND (reference sequence). The CDR3 DNA sequence: TGTGCCAGTAGTAACAGACAGGCAGCCTATGGCTACACCTTC. Translated, it gives CASSNRQAAYGYTF. The whole variable domain, remainder taken from reference TRBV19 and TRBJ1-2, is DGGITQSPKYLFRKEGQNVTLSCEQNLNHDAMYWYRQDPGQGLRLIYYSQIVNDFQKGDIAEGYSVSREKKESFPLTVTSAQKNPTAFYLCASSNRQAAYGYTFGSGTRLTVV.

The chain has TRBV6-5 and TRBJ2-1; a weak D match, TRBD1 (6 bases). The CDR3 covers 15 residues. CDR1 and CDR2 from the germline V gene are MNHEY and SVGAGI. Trimming removed 4 bases at V and 5 bases at J, with 15 bases between. The CDR3 spells CASSWLQGPNNEQFF. CDR3 coding DNA: TGTGCCAGCAGTTGGTTGCAGGGGCCTAACAATGAGCAGTTCTTC.

The chain links TRBV6-6 to TRBJ1-5; TRBD1 aligns across 9 bases. V trimming: 6 bases; J trimming: 6 bases; junction bases outside the gene matches: 0. Germline V gene sequence: CDR1 MNHNY, CDR2 SVGAGI (reference sequence). This CDR3 has 12 residues. The CDR3 bases are TGTGCCAGCAGGACAGGGGGTCAGCCCCAGCATTTT. Translation gives CASRTGGQPQHF.

This chain joins TRBV5-8 and TRBJ1-1; D perhaps matches TRBD1 (6 bases). The CDR3 runs to 13 residues. The germline V gene encodes CDR1 SGHTS and CDR2 YDEGEE. Trimming stripped 3 bases from V and 12 bases from J, with 18 bases between. The CDR3 spells CASSSGQGRDTFF. CDR3 nucleotide sequence: TGTGCCAGCAGCTCTGGTCAGGGGAGAGATACTTTCTTT.

The chain uses TRBV6-5 and TRBJ2-2, with D tentatively TRBD2 (6 bases). The length of the CDR3 is 15 residues. Per germline, CDR1 MNHEY and CDR2 SVGAGI. Trimming took 5 bases from V and 4 from J, leaving 14 bases between them. The CDR3 DNA is TGTGCCAGCAGTCGGCGGGACCTTGTCACCGGGGAGCTGTTTTTT. This gives the protein CASSRRDLVTGELFF.

The chain uses TRBV2 and TRBJ1-4; TRBD1 matches at 7 bases. With 5 bases clipped from V and 5 bases from J, the junction kept 5 bases outside the gene matches. The length of the CDR3 is 14 residues. Germline V gene lookup returns CDR1 SNHLY and CDR2 FYNNEI. CDR3 sequence: CASSRQGLNEKLFF. The CDR3 region has the DNA TGTGCCAGCAGTCGACAGGGCTTAAATGAAAAACTGTTTTTT.

V usage is TRBV11-2 and J usage is TRBJ1-1, with D possibly being TRBD1 (6 bases). V dropped 5 bases and J dropped 6 bases, with 13 bases sitting between them. Germline lookup yields CDR1 SGHAT and CDR2 FQNNGV. This CDR3 spans 13 amino acids. Here the CDR3 DNA reads TGTGCCAGCAGCATCCACAGGGAGTCTGAAGCTTTCTTT. Translated: CASSIHRESEAFF.

The count of this clone is one. Here the CDR3 reads CASSLGGRRSYTF. The CDR3 nucleotides read TGTGCCAGCAGCCTAGGGGGTCGAAGGAGCTACACCTTC. V usage is TRBV28 and J usage is TRBJ1-2; D possibly corresponds to TRBD1 (6 bases). The V end was cut by 6 bases, the J end by 9 bases, with 17 bases between. This CDR3 is 13 amino acids long. The germline V gene has CDR1 MDHEN and CDR2 SYDVKM.

The chain joins TRBV9 to TRBJ1-1, with TRBD1 identical over 8 bases. The germline CDR1 and CDR2 sequences are SGDLS and YYNGEE. V lost 4 bases to trimming and J lost 1 base; unmatched junction nucleotides: 3. The CDR3 totals 14 residues. The CDR3 here is CASSPRGRNTEAFF. DNA of the CDR3: TGTGCCAGCAGCCCCAGGGGGCGGAACACTGAAGCTTTCTTT.

V usage is TRBV5-6 and J usage is TRBJ2-7; 7 nucleotides agree with TRBD1. This CDR3 region has 13 residues. With 1 base clipped from V and 12 bases from J, the junction kept 10 bases outside the gene matches. Looked up from germline, CDR1 is SGHDT and CDR2 is YYEEEE. The CDR3, as DNA: TGTGCCAGCAGCTTGTGGACAGGATCTAGGCGGTACTTC. It is translated as CASSLWTGSRRYF.